This paragraph reports one T cell receptor beta chain. Germline-derived CDR1 and CDR2 are MNHEY and SVGAGI. The V gene lost 6 bases and the J gene lost 2 bases, with 11 bases spanning the gap. The CDR3 has 15 amino acids. These data come from a study of blood T cell repertoires in COVID-19. The wider study: Spain, Italy and the United States supplied samples that represented acute and convalescent COVID-19.

The repertoire was sequenced with immunoSEQ multiplex PCR; TCRdb's copy has only in-frame clones and lacks some. The sample gives about 230,000 clones, approximately 80% of which show up once; roughly 7.4% is in the top ten. The TCR originated in a woman aged 80 or over with COVID-19, enrolled during active disease. Sequences were obtained from peripheral blood. This sequence joins TRBV6-5 and TRBJ2-6, with D perhaps TRBD1 (6 bases). The chain's CDR3 is CASRTGFAGANVLTF. The DNA of the CDR3 is TGTGCCAGCAGAACAGGGTTCGCTGGGGCCAACGTCCTGACTTTC.